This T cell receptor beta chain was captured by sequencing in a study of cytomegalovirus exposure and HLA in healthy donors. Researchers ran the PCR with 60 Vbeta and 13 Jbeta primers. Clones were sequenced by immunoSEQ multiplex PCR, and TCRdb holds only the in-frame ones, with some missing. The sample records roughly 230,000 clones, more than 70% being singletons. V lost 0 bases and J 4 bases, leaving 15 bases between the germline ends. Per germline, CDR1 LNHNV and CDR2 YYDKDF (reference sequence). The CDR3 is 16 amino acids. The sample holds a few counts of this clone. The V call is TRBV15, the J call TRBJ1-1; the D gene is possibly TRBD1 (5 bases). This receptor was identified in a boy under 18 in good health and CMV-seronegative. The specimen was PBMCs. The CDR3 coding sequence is TGTGCCACCAGCAGAGAGCCCAGGGTCGGGTTCACTGAAGCTTTCTTT. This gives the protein CATSREPRVGFTEAFF. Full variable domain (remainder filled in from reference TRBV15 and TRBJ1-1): DAMVIQNPRYQVTQFGKPVTLSCSQTLNHNVMYWYQQKSSQAPKLLFHYYDKDFNNEADTPDNFQSRRPNTSFCFLDIRSPGLGDTAMYLCATSREPRVGFTEAFFGQGTRLTVV.